This is a list of T cell receptor beta chains from one sample in a study of blood T cell repertoires in COVID-19. Measured with immunoSEQ multiplex PCR; TCRdb has only the in-frame clones, and not every one. The sample lists tens of thousands of clones, about 82% occurring once. Sequenced: peripheral blood. The source of these receptors is a middle-aged man with active COVID-19. The CDR3 runs from the conserved cysteine through the conserved F or W. The D gene is left open where the match is weak. Expanded clones are given a class, and other clones once, few, many or no size at all.

TRBJ1-2 TRBV5-6 TRBD1 - TGTGCCAGCAGCTTGGCCAAGCAGGGGGCAGGTGGCTACACCTTC CASSLAKQGAGGYTF
TRBJ1-1 TRBV29-1 - - TGCAGCGCCAAGGACAGACAGAACACTGAAGCTTTCTTT CSAKDRQNTEAFF
TRBJ1-2 TRBV4-1 - - TGCGCCAGCAGCCGCTTACAGGGAAACTATGGCTACACCTTC CASSRLQGNYGYTF
TRBJ1-6 TRBV5-6 TRBD1 once TGTGCCAGCAGCTTGGGCACAGGGGCCATTAATTCACCCCTCCACTTT CASSLGTGAINSPLHF
TRBJ1-1 TRBV11-2 - - TGTGCCAGCAGCCCGACAGTAACTAACACTGAAGCTTTCTTT CASSPTVTNTEAFF
TRBJ2-5 TRBV7-2 TRBD2 - TGTGCCAGCAGCACACAAGGACTAGCGCGGACCCAAGAGACCCAGTACTTC CASSTQGLARTQETQYF
TRBJ2-1 TRBV27 TRBD1 - TGTGCCAGCAGCTGGGGCCCGGGGACAGGGTCCTACAATGAGCAGTTCTTC CASSWGPGTGSYNEQFF
TRBJ1-5 TRBV6-2/TRBV6-3 TRBD1 - TGTGCCAGCAGTTACACCCAGAGAACCCGGACAGGAAGCAATCAGCCCCAGCATTTT CASSYTQRTRTGSNQPQHF
TRBJ1-1 TRBV10-3 TRBD1 few TGTGCCACTGAGACAGGGGACATTCGAACAGCTGAAGCTTTCTTT CATETGDIRTAEAFF
TRBJ1-6 TRBV4-1 - - TGCGCCAGCAGCCATGGGGTTCTTATCCGGGGAAATTCACCCCTCCACTTT CASSHGVLIRGNSPLHF
TRBJ2-1 TRBV7-2 - - TGTGCCAGCAGCTGGCGCCAGGTTAACAATGAGCAGTTCTTC CASSWRQVNNEQFF
TRBJ1-1 TRBV7-3 - - TGTGCCAGCAGCGAAAACAGTCGCGCTGAAGCTTTCTTT CASSENSRAEAFF
TRBJ2-1 TRBV6-4 TRBD2 medium-sized TGTGCCAGCAGTGAGATTTCAGGGACTAGCTCTGAGCAGTTCTTC CASSEISGTSSEQFF
TRBJ2-5 TRBV7-2 TRBD1 - TGTGCCAGCAGCTCAGCGGACAGGGGGCGGAATCAAGAGACCCAGTACTTC CASSSADRGRNQETQYF
TRBJ1-6 TRBV27 TRBD1 - TGTGCCAGCAGTTTATTTGGACAGGGAGGTAATTCACCCCTCCACTTT CASSLFGQGGNSPLHF
TRBJ1-4 TRBV5-1 - - TGCGCCAGCTGCTTGGAGCACTGTAATAATGAAAAACTGTTTTTT CASCLEHCNNEKLFF
TRBJ1-5 TRBV3-1/TRBV3-2 - - TGTGCCAGCAGCCGACCCGTGGCCGGGTCAACCGGGGACTGCAATCAGCCCCAGCATTTT CASSRPVAGSTGDCNQPQHF
TRBJ1-5 TRBV18 TRBD1 - TGTGCCAGCTCACCACCAAACAGGGGACCCAATGGGAATCAGCCCCAGCATTTT CASSPPNRGPNGNQPQHF
TRBJ2-3 TRBV19 - - TGTGCCAGTACTGTGGCGGGGAACCCCACAGATACGCAGTATTTT CASTVAGNPTDTQYF
TRBJ2-7 TRBV2 - few TGTGCCAGCAGGGCGGGCACCTACGAGCAGTACTTC CASRAGTYEQYF